These 26 T cell receptor beta chains came from one sample sequenced in a study of shared clonotypes between healthy human individuals. Generated by immunoSEQ multiplex PCR, the TCRdb table keeps only in-frame clones and is missing some. Among fewer than 600,000 clones listed, 77% were seen once. The source material was PBMCs. The receptors shown here come from a woman aged 40 to 55 in good health. Some clones in this sample may be carry-over from other donors' samples.

The chain joins TRBV15 to TRBJ2-2; no clear D gene. Per the germline V gene, CDR1 is LNHNV and CDR2 is YYDKDF (reference sequence). The CDR3 is 13 residues long. V was shortened by 0 bases and J by 6 bases, with 5 bases between the two germline ends. The CDR3 DNA sequence: TGTGCCACCAGCAGAGATTCCCCCGGGGAGCTGTTTTTT. Its translation: CATSRDSPGELFF.

The rearrangement links TRBV11-3 to TRBJ1-4; 8 bases align to TRBD1. This CDR3 is 17 amino acids long. The V gene end was trimmed by 2 bases and the J gene end by 7 bases; junction bases not matched to a gene: 12. Germline loops: CDR1 SGHNT, CDR2 YENEEA. The CDR3 protein is CASSLNLGDRGGEKLFF. DNA for the CDR3: TGTGCCAGCAGCTTAAATCTGGGCGACAGGGGAGGTGAAAAACTGTTTTTT.

The table lists this clone with many counts. The V call is TRBV10-3, the J call TRBJ2-2; D gene unclear. This CDR3 is 15 amino acids long. V lost 8 bases and J 0 bases, leaving 13 bases between the germline ends. Germline V gives CDR1 ENHRY, CDR2 SYGVKD. As DNA, the CDR3 is TGTGCCATCCCGGCGGAGACCGCGAACACCGGGGAGCTGTTTTTT. Protein: CAIPAETANTGELFF.

The chain carries TRBV30 and TRBJ1-5; no reliable D call. CDR1 and CDR2 from the germline V gene are GTSNPN and SVGIG (reference sequence). This CDR3 is 15 amino acids long. With 0 bases removed from V and 2 bases from J, the gap between germline ends came to 11 bases. As DNA, the CDR3 is TGTGCCTGGAGTGTATTCGTAAATGGCAATCAGCCCCAGCATTTT. Translation: CAWSVFVNGNQPQHF.

Comment on this clone: This likely stems from a read error, as it lies one base from a far larger clone. Other DNA sequences in this specimen translate into the identical CDR3. The V and J genes are TRBV28 and TRBJ1-5; D call uncertain. The V end lost 3 bases, the J end lost 0 bases, and 15 bases lay between the germline ends. Germline CDR1 MDHEN, CDR2 SYDVKM. This CDR3 has 17 residues. The CDR3 spells CASSFSIQQHSNQPQHF. CDR3 in DNA: TGTGCCAGCAGTTTCTCTATTCAGCAGCATAGCAATCAGCCCCAGCATTTT.

This chain joins TRBV13 and TRBJ2-7; D ambiguous. The V and J ends lost 5 bases and 2 bases respectively, with 10 bases between them. The CDR3 has 13 amino acids. The germline gives CDR1 PRHDT, CDR2 FYEKMQ (reference sequence). The CDR3 DNA sequence: TGTGCCAGCAGCAGCCGAGGAACCTACGAGCAGTACTTC. The encoded protein is CASSSRGTYEQYF.

The genes are TRBV28 and TRBJ2-7, with D perhaps matching TRBD1 (9 bases). Between the trimmed V and J ends, which lost 8 bases and 7 bases, there was a span of 18 bases. Germline V gene lookup returns CDR1 MDHEN and CDR2 SYDVKM. The CDR3 is 13 residues long. CDR3 coding DNA: TGTGCCAGCCGGGATAGCGGGACAGGGGAGCAGTACTTC. Residues: CASRDSGTGEQYF.

The V gene is TRBV2, the J gene TRBJ2-7; D perhaps matches TRBD1 (7 bases). The CDR3 is 13 amino acids. The germline gives CDR1 SNHLY, CDR2 FYNNEI. V lost 4 bases and J lost 3, with 10 bases in between. This CDR3 is CASSGQGGYEQYF. The CDR3 coding sequence is TGTGCCAGCAGTGGTCAGGGGGGCTACGAGCAGTACTTC.

V is TRBV6-1 and J is TRBJ2-1, with TRBD2 matching 8 bases. Germline V CDR1 and CDR2: MNHNS, SASEGT. This CDR3 contains 17 residues. J gave up 3 bases and V 3 bases, and 10 bases lay outside the gene matches. The CDR3 DNA follows: TGTGCCAGCAGTGAGGAAGTCGCGGGAGGTATCTACAATGAGCAGTTCTTC. It yields the protein CASSEEVAGGIYNEQFF.

The gene calls are TRBV19 and TRBJ1-2, with a tentative D call TRBD1 (6 bases). CDR1 is LNHDA, CDR2 SQIVND, per germline (reference sequence). This CDR3 is 14 amino acids long. Trimming took 0 bases from V and 8 from J, leaving 13 bases between them. The CDR3 region has the DNA TGTGCCAGTAGTATAGATCGTCAGGGGCAGGGCTACACCTTC. As protein: CASSIDRQGQGYTF.

The J gene is TRBJ2-1, the V gene TRBV27; D is undetermined. Germline V gene sequence: CDR1 MNHEY, CDR2 SMNVEV (reference sequence). CDR3 length equals 14 residues. Trimming left V 7 bases short and J 4 bases short, with 14 bases between. The CDR3 region is CASTPRMGYNEQFF. CDR3 nucleotides: TGTGCCAGCACCCCCCGAATGGGGTACAATGAGCAGTTCTTC.

The chain has TRBV18 and TRBJ2-7, with 11 positions matching TRBD1. From germline, CDR1 is KGHSH and CDR2 LQKENI. Trimming removed 4 bases from V and 6 bases from J; junction bases left unmatched: 14. This CDR3 has 17 amino acids. CDR3 sequence (DNA): TGTGCCAGCTCACTAAACGGACCGAGGACAGGGGGCCGCGAGCAGTACTTC. Its protein product is CASSLNGPRTGGREQYF.

Written as DNA, the CDR3 is TGTGCCAGCAGCTCCGGCTTGGACACCGGGGAGCTGTTTTTT. It yields the protein CASSSGLDTGELFF. The chain carries TRBV7-2 and TRBJ2-2, with D hard to call. V lost 4 bases to trimming and J lost 3 bases, with 9 bases between them. The CDR3 contains 14 residues. CDR1 is SGHTA, CDR2 FQGNSA, per germline.

This clone came up many times. The V and J genes are TRBV18 and TRBJ2-4; no clear D. The CDR3 is 13 amino acids. Germline-derived CDR1 and CDR2 are KGHSH and LQKENI. Trimming took off 2 bases at V and 8 bases at J, with 10 bases between the two ends. The CDR3 region is CASSPNGADIQYF. The CDR3 nucleotides are TGTGCCAGCTCACCAAACGGCGCTGACATTCAGTACTTC.

The chain recombines TRBV5-1 with TRBJ2-3; perhaps TRBD1 as D (5 bases). Trimming removed 5 bases at V and 0 bases at J, with 16 bases between. This CDR3 has 16 residues. Germline V gene data show CDR1 as SGHRS and CDR2 as YFSETQ. For the CDR3, the DNA is TGCGCCAGCAGTTCATCGACAGCCACTAGCACAGATACGCAGTATTTT. Protein product: CASSSSTATSTDTQYF.

This chain connects TRBV30 to TRBJ2-7, with D perhaps matching TRBD1 (6 bases). Per germline, CDR1 GTSNPN and CDR2 SVGIG (reference sequence). CDR3 length: 12 amino acids. Trimming took 4 bases from V and 1 from J, leaving 8 bases between them. The CDR3 sequence is CAWTGESYEQYF. The CDR3 DNA follows: TGTGCCTGGACAGGGGAGTCCTACGAGCAGTACTTC.

The rearrangement links TRBV30 to TRBJ1-2; D unresolved. Germline lookup yields CDR1 GTSNPN and CDR2 SVGIG (reference sequence). The CDR3 covers 13 residues. Trimming took 2 bases from V and 5 from J, leaving 12 bases between them. The CDR3 region is CAWSRGRRYGYTF. In nucleotides, the CDR3 is TGTGCCTGGAGTCGCGGACGGAGATATGGCTACACCTTC.

Notes on this clone: At one end, the junction sequence differs from germline, possibly due to a read error. V is TRBV6-1 and J is TRBJ1-4; no definite D call. Looked up from germline, CDR1 is MNHNS and CDR2 is SASEGT. The CDR3 is made up of 13 amino acids. The CDR3: CASSEGDVGTRGF. DNA for the CDR3: TGTGCCAGCAGTGAAGGAGATGTGGGCACTCGGGGTTTT.

The gene calls are TRBV9 and TRBJ2-1; the match to TRBD2 covers 10 bases. V shed 2 bases, J shed 8 bases, and the junction held 4 bases outside the gene matches. Germline V gene data show CDR1 as SGDLS and CDR2 as YYNGEE. This CDR3 is 14 amino acids long. CDR3 bases: TGTGCCAGCAGCGTGGCTAGCGGGAGTGATGAGCAGTTCTTC. This encodes CASSVASGSDEQFF.

The genes are TRBV28 and TRBJ2-4; D may be TRBD1 or TRBD2 (5 bases each). V was pared by 3 bases and J by 0 bases, with 18 bases between. This CDR3 contains 18 residues. CDR1 is MDHEN and CDR2 is SYDVKM in the germline V gene. The CDR3: CASSFGLSGLIAKNIQYF. Written as DNA, the CDR3 is TGTGCCAGCAGTTTTGGGCTTTCGGGGCTAATAGCCAAAAACATTCAGTACTTC.

The chain uses TRBV7-3 and TRBJ2-1, with D possibly called TRBD1 or TRBD2 (5 bases each). This CDR3 is 15 amino acids long. Germline values: CDR1 SGHTA, CDR2 FQGTGA. V gave up 5 bases and J gave up 6 bases, with 17 bases separating them. The chain's CDR3 is CASSGGAPVSNEQFF. The CDR3 nucleotides are TGTGCCAGCAGCGGGGGTGCCCCGGTAAGCAATGAGCAGTTCTTC.

The chain carries TRBV6-5 and TRBJ2-7; D is perhaps TRBD2 (5 bases). V dropped 0 bases and J dropped 6 bases, with 18 bases sitting between them. Germline V CDR1 and CDR2: MNHEY, SVGAGI. This CDR3 contains 16 residues. The CDR3 DNA sequence: TGTGCCAGCAGTTACTCGTGGACTCTCGTCTTGGGCGAGCAGTACTTC. Amino acid sequence: CASSYSWTLVLGEQYF.

The chain links TRBV19 to TRBJ2-1, with 7 positions matching TRBD2. The V gene's germline CDR1 is LNHDA and CDR2 SQIVND (reference sequence). This CDR3 comprises 15 residues. Trimming took 5 bases from V and 8 from J; bases not matched to a gene: 12. The CDR3 bases are TGTGCCAGTAGTGCAAAAGGACTAGTGGGCGATGAGCAGTTCTTC. As protein: CASSAKGLVGDEQFF.

V and J are TRBV15 and TRBJ1-2, with D uncertain. The CDR3 runs 15 residues. Germline loops: CDR1 LNHNV, CDR2 YYDKDF (reference sequence). V was clipped by 0 bases and J by 6 bases, with 14 bases between them. The CDR3 is CATSRDQGVINGYTF. CDR3 DNA sequence: TGTGCCACCAGCAGAGATCAAGGTGTCATCAATGGCTACACCTTC.

The CDR3 coding sequence is TGTGCCTGGAGTTCCCTTTCCGGGACTACTCCGTACAATGAGCAGTTCTTC. Translated: CAWSSLSGTTPYNEQFF. The J gene is TRBJ2-1, the V gene TRBV30; 7 positions match TRBD2. This CDR3 has 17 residues. Germline lookup yields CDR1 GTSNPN and CDR2 SVGIG (reference sequence). V was clipped by 2 bases and J by 4 bases; unmatched bases: 14.

This sequence joins TRBV28 and TRBJ1-3; D is ambiguous. The germline V gene has CDR1 MDHEN and CDR2 SYDVKM. Trimming removed 6 bases from V and 0 bases from J, with 9 bases in between. CDR3 length equals 14 residues. CDR3 loop: CASSLDNSGNTIYF. The CDR3 DNA follows: TGTGCCAGCAGCCTAGACAACTCTGGAAACACCATATATTTT.